This T cell receptor beta chain was captured in a study of human T cells and chemical hapten exposure. Stated time point: patch test 2, 6 weeks after DPC sensitization. Treatment given: therapeutic diphenylcyclopropenone sensitization with weekly scalp DPC. Alopecia patients between 18 and 70 years old and suitable for DPC were used as donors. This clonotype was counted at least ten times. Germline V gene data show CDR1 as KGHSH and CDR2 as LQKENI. Trimming removed 1 base at V and 0 bases at J, with 12 bases between. The CDR3 is 17 amino acids. TCRdb redid the calling of the RACE reads with MiXCR, one entry per CDR3 protein. The data show approximately 69,000 distinct CDR3 sequences, about 9.3% seen once.

The TCR was taken from a woman in her forties or fifties with alopecia areata. Some clones in this sample may be carry-over from other donors' samples. The sample here was whole blood, taken in connection with sensitization to the hapten diphenylcyclopropenone (DPC). The chain carries TRBV18 and TRBJ1-4; D is unresolved. In nucleotides, the CDR3 is TGTGCCAGCTCACCACTTGCCAGGAGTGCAACTAATGAAAAACTGTTTTTT. Amino acid sequence: CASSPLARSATNEKLFF.